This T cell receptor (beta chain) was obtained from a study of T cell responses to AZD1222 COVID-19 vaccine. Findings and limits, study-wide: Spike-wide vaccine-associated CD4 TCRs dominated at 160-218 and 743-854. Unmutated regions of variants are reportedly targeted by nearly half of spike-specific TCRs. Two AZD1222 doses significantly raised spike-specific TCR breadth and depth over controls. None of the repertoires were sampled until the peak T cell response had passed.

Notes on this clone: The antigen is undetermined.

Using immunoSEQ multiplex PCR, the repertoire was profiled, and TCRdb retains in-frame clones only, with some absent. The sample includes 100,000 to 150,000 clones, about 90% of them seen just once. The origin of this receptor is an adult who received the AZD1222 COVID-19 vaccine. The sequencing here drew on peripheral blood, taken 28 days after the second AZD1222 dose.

CDR3 region: CASRPPGGSNQPQHF. In nucleotides, the CDR3 is TGTGCCAGCAGGCCTCCCGGGGGGAGCAATCAGCCCCAGCATTTT. The V call is TRBV6-5, the J call TRBJ1-5; tentative D call: TRBD1 (5 bases). Germline CDR1 is MNHEY and CDR2 is SVGAGI. The V gene lost 6 bases and the J gene lost 1 base, with 13 bases spanning the gap. The CDR3 totals 15 residues.